These T cell receptor beta chains were read from a single sample in a study of T cells in Graves' hyperthyroidism and ophthalmopathy. TCRdb re-analysed the multiplex PCR reads in MiXCR, keeping a single row per CDR3 protein. The table records around 350,000 distinct CDR3 sequences, 15% to 18% of them present only once. The sequenced material came from blood. Receptor source: a young woman with Graves' hyperthyroidism that later progressed to Graves' ophthalmopathy. Both conserved end residues are part of each CDR3. The D gene is left open where the match is weak. The size field is filled for only some rows; it gives once, few, many or a size class.

v_gene	d_gene	j_gene	abundance	CDR3nt	CDR3aa
TRBV20-1	NA	TRBJ1-3	NA	TGCAGTGCTAGTCCACAGGGCGGTGTACTTGGAAACACCATATATTTT	CSASPQGGVLGNTIYF
TRBV12-3/TRBV12-4	NA	TRBJ2-5	few	TGTGCCAGCAGTTCGCAGGGTCGGAGAGAGACCCAGTACTTC	CASSSQGRRETQYF
TRBV27	NA	TRBJ1-5	many	TGTGCCAGCAGTTTATATCCAGGGAGGGGAAGGCAGCCCCAGCATTTT	CASSLYPGRGRQPQHF
TRBV27	NA	TRBJ2-3	few	TGTGCCAGCAGTCCCCGGGGGAACGCAGATACGCAGTATTTT	CASSPRGNADTQYF
TRBV7-2	NA	TRBJ2-7	many	TGTGCCAGCAGCCTTGGACTTGGGTCCTACGAGCAGTACTTC	CASSLGLGSYEQYF
TRBV27	NA	TRBJ1-4	few	TGTGCCAGCAGTCCCTTACAGGGTGAAAAACTGTTTTTT	CASSPLQGEKLFF
TRBV11-2	NA	TRBJ1-1	few	TGTGCCAGCAGCTTAGATGGAAGGAGCACTGAAGCTTTCTTT	CASSLDGRSTEAFF
TRBV12-3/TRBV12-4	NA	TRBJ1-5	many	TGTGCCAGCAAGGAAAGGGACAACTACAATCAGCCCCAGCATTTT	CASKERDNYNQPQHF
TRBV5-8	NA	TRBJ1-3	few	TGTGCCAGCAGCACCGACGGGAGCTCTGGAAACACCATATATTTT	CASSTDGSSGNTIYF
TRBV12-3/TRBV12-4	NA	TRBJ1-3	few	TGTGCCAGCACCAGTGGAAACACCATATATTTT	CASTSGNTIYF
TRBV7-9	TRBD1	TRBJ2-7	NA	TGTGCCAGCAGCTTAGCGGGGACAGGGTCGCAGGAGCAGTACTTC	CASSLAGTGSQEQYF
TRBV28	TRBD1	TRBJ1-1	many	TGTGCCAGCAGTTTGAACCTAAGGGGGCAGGACACTGAAGCTTTCTTT	CASSLNLRGQDTEAFF
TRBV7-2	NA	TRBJ2-7	NA	TGTGCCAGCAGCTTAGCGTCGGCCGGACTTTCCTACGAGCAGTACTTC	CASSLASAGLSYEQYF
TRBV7-9	NA	TRBJ2-5	few	TGTGCCAGCAGTTCCCCCACTGGGGGGAGAGAGACCCAGTACTTC	CASSSPTGGRETQYF
TRBV20-1	NA	TRBJ1-2	few	TGCAGTGCCCGGGGCCTTTCTGGCTACACCTTC	CSARGLSGYTF
TRBV15	NA	TRBJ1-1	NA	TGTGCCACCAGCAGACAACAGGAGAACACTGAAGCTTTCTTT	CATSRQQENTEAFF
TRBV2	NA	TRBJ2-5	many	TGTGCCAGCTGGCTAGAGCTCCAAGAGACCCAGTACTTC	CASWLELQETQYF
TRBV28	NA	TRBJ1-2	many	TGTGCCAGCACCCCAATAGTAGGGGGAGGCTACACCTTC	CASTPIVGGGYTF
TRBV13	NA	TRBJ2-2	once	TGTGCCAGCAGCCCTAGGGGGTCGGGCTACACCGGGGAGCTGTTTTTT	CASSPRGSGYTGELFF
TRBV28	NA	TRBJ2-2	once	TGTGCCAGCAGTTTTATGACAGGCAACACCGGGGAGCTGTTTTTT	CASSFMTGNTGELFF
TRBV15	NA	TRBJ1-5	many	TGTGCCACCAGCAGAGGGGGGGGACTTAATAGCAATCAGCCCCAGCATTTT	CATSRGGGLNSNQPQHF
TRBV7-9	NA	TRBJ1-1	NA	TGTGCCAGCCGTCCGAGGATGAACACTGAAGCTTTCTTT	CASRPRMNTEAFF
TRBV28	NA	TRBJ1-3	many	TGTGCCAGCGCAGCACCGACGGGAGGCGCTGGAAACACCATATATTTT	CASAAPTGGAGNTIYF
TRBV19	TRBD2	TRBJ2-1	few	TGTGCCAGTAGTATAGGGACTAGCGGGGACAATGAGCAGTTCTTC	CASSIGTSGDNEQFF